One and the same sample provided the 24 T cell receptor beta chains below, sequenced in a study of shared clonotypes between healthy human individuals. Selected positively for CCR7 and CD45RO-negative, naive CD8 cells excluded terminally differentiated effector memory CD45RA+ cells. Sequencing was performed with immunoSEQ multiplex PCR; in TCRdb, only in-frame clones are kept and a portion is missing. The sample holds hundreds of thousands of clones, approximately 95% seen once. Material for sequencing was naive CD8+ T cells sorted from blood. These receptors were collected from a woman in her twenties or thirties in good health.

CDR3 region: CASSQWDSVSYEQYF. CDR3 in DNA: TGCGCCAGCAGCCAATGGGACAGTGTCTCCTACGAGCAGTACTTC. The chain combines TRBV4-1 with TRBJ2-7, with TRBD1 matching 7 bases. The CDR3 covers 15 residues. J was trimmed by 0 bases and V by 2 bases; bases with no gene match: 4. From germline, CDR1 is MGHRA and CDR2 YSYEKL.

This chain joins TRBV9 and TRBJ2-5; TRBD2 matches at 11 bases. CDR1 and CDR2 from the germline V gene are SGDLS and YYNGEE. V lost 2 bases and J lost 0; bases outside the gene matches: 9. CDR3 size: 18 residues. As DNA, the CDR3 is TGTGCCAGCAGCGTTTCGAAGGGACTAGCGGAACACCAAGAGACCCAGTACTTC. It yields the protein CASSVSKGLAEHQETQYF.

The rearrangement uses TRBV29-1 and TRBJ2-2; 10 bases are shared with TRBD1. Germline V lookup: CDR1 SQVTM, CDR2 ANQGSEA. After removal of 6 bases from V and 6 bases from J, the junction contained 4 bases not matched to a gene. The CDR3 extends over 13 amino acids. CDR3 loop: CSVQGQGPGELFF. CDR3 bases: TGCAGCGTCCAGGGACAGGGGCCCGGGGAGCTGTTTTTT.

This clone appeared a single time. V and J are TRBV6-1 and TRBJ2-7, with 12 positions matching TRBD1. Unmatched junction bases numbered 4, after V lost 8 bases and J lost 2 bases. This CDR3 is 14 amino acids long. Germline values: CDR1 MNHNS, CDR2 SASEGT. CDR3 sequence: CASLGQGATYEQYF. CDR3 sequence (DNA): TGTGCCAGCCTGGGACAGGGGGCGACCTACGAGCAGTACTTC.

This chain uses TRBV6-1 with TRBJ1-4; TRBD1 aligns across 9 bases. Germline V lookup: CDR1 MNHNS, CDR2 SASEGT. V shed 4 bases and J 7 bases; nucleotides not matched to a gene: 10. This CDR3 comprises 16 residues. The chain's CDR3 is CASSADYRGQREKLFF. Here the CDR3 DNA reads TGTGCCAGCAGTGCCGACTACAGGGGGCAACGTGAAAAACTGTTTTTT.

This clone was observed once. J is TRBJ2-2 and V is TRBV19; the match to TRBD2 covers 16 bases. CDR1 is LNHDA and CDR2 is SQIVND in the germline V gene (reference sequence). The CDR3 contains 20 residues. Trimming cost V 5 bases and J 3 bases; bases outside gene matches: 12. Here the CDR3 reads CASSSPTGTSGRDHTGELFF. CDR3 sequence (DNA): TGTGCCAGTAGTTCCCCGACCGGGACTAGCGGGAGGGACCACACCGGGGAGCTGTTTTTT.

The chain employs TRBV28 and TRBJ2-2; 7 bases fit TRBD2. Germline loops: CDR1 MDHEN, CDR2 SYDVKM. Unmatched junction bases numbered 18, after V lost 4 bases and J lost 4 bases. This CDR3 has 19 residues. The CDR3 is CASSSQSAGEVLGTGELFF. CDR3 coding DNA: TGTGCCAGCAGTTCTCAATCCGCGGGAGAGGTCCTTGGCACCGGGGAGCTGTTTTTT.

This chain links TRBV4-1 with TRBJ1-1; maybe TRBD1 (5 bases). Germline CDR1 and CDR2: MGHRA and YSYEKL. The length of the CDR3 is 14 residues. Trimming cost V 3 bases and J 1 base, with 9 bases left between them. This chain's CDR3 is CASSHRTPNTEAFF. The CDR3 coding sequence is TGCGCCAGCAGCCATCGGACACCGAACACTGAAGCTTTCTTT.

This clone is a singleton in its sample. The CDR3 DNA follows: TGCGCCAGCAGCCAAGCGCCCGGGATCAATCAGCCCCAGCATTTT. Translating gives CASSQAPGINQPQHF. The chain combines TRBV4-1 with TRBJ1-5, with D unresolved. Looked up from germline, CDR1 is MGHRA and CDR2 is YSYEKL. V was cut by 1 base and J by 3 bases, with 10 bases left in between. This CDR3 comprises 15 residues.

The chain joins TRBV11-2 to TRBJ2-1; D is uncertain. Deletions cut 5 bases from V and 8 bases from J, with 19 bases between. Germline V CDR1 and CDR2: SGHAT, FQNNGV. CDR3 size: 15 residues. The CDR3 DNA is TGTGCCAGCAGCAACCCGGGCCAATCCCTATATGAGCAGTTCTTC. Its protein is CASSNPGQSLYEQFF.

This CDR3 is CASSDRQGPEQYF. For the CDR3, the DNA is TGTGCCAGCAGCGATAGACAGGGACCCGAGCAGTACTTC. The V call is TRBV2, the J call TRBJ2-7, with 7 bases fitting TRBD1. CDR3 size: 13 residues. Trimming removed 6 bases from V and 6 bases from J; junction bases left unmatched: 8. The germline V gene encodes CDR1 SNHLY and CDR2 FYNNEI.

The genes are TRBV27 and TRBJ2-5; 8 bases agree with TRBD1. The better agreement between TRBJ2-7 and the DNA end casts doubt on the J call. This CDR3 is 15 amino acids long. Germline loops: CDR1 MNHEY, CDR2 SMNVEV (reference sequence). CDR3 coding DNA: TGTGCCAGCAGTTTCACCGGACAGGGAGGTGACGAGCAGTACTTC. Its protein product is CASSFTGQGGDEQYF.

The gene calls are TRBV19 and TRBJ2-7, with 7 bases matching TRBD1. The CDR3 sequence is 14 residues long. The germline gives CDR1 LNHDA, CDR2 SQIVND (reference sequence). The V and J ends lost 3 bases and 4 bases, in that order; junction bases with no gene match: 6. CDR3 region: CASSMAQGEYEQYF. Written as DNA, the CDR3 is TGTGCCAGTAGTATGGCCCAGGGGGAGTACGAGCAGTACTTC.

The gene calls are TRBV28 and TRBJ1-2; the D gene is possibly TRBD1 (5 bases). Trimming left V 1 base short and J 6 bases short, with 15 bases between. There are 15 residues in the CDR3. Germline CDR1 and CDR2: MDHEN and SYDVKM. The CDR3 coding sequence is TGTGCCAGCAGTTTATACCCAGGGACGAGGGATGGCTACACCTTC. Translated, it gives CASSLYPGTRDGYTF.

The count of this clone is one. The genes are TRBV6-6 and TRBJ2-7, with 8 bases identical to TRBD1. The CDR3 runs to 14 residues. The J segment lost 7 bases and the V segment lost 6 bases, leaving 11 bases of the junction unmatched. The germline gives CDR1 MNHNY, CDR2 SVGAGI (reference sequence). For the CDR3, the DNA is TGTGCCAGCAGCCCAGGGGGCCCGACGGGAGAGCAGTACTTC. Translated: CASSPGGPTGEQYF.

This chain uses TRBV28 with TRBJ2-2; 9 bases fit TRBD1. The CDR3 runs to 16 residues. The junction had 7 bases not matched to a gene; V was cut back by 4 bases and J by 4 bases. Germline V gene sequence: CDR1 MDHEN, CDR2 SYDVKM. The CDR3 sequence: CASSSPGTGSTGELFF. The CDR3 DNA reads TGTGCCAGCAGTTCCCCCGGGACAGGGAGCACCGGGGAGCTGTTTTTT.

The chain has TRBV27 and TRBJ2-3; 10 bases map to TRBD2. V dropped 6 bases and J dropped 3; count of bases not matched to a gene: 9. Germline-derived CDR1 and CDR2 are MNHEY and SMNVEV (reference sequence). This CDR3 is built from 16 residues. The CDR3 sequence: CASRKWASGRTDTQYF. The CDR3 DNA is TGTGCCAGCAGGAAGTGGGCTAGCGGGAGAACAGATACGCAGTATTTT.

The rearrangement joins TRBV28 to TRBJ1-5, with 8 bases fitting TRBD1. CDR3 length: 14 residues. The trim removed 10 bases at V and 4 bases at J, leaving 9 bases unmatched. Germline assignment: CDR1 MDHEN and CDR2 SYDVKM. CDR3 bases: TGTGCCACAACATACCGGACAGGGAATCAGCCCCAGCATTTT. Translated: CATTYRTGNQPQHF.

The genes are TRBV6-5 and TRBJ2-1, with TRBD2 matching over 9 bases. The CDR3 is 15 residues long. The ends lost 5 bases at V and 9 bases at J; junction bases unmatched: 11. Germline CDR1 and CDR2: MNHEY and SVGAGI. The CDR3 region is CASSPLAGEGGEQFF. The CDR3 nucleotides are TGTGCCAGCAGTCCCTTAGCGGGAGAGGGTGGTGAGCAGTTCTTC.

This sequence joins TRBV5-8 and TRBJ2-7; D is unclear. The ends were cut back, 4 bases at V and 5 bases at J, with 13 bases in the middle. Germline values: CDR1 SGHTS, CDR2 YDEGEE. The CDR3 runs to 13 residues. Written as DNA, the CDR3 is TGTGCCAGCAGCGTCGATAACCCTGACGAGCAGTACTTC. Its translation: CASSVDNPDEQYF.

The CDR3 is CASSGDWDFPTDTQYF. CDR3 DNA sequence: TGCGCCAGCAGTGGGGACTGGGACTTCCCCACAGATACGCAGTATTTT. The chain carries TRBV10-2 and TRBJ2-3, with a tentative D call TRBD2 (6 bases). CDR3 length: 16 amino acids. V lost 4 bases and J lost 2, with 16 bases in between. Germline loops: CDR1 WSHSY, CDR2 SAAADI.

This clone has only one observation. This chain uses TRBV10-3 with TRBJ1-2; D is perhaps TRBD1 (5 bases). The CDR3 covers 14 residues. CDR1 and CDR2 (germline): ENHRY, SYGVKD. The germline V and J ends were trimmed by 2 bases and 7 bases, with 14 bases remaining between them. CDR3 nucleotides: TGTGCCATCAGTGAGCCCACAGGTTCAGCTGGCTACACCTTC. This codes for CAISEPTGSAGYTF.

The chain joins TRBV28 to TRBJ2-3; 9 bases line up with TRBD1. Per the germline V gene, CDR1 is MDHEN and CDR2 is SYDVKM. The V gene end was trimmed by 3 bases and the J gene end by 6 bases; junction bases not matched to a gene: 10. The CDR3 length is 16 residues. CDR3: CASSFTQGAVEDTQYF. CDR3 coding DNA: TGTGCCAGCAGTTTCACACAGGGGGCAGTAGAGGATACGCAGTATTTT.

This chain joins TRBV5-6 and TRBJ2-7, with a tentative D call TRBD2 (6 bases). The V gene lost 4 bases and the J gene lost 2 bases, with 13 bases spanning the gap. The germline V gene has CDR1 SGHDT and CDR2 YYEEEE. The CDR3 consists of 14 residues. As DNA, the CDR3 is TGTGCCAGCAGCGAGGGACTCACAACCTACGAGCAGTACTTC. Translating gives CASSEGLTTYEQYF.